These 28 T cell receptor beta chains share one sample of origin, sequenced in a study of T cell repertoires in cytomegalovirus infection (dated by TCRdb to between 2017 and 2020). The sample was run on an Illumina HiSeq 1500. TCRdb passed the public sequencing reads through fastp at Q25 and MiXCR, retaining productive beta sequences. Records with the same CDR3 protein are collapsed into one entry carrying the most frequent genes and DNA. The sample yields about 570,000 distinct CDR3 sequences; roughly 43% were counted once. Together, the top ten hold more than 40% of the sample. Interpreted using the paper, the treatment or condition label stands for: in vitro stimulation with specific CMV peptide epitopes to enrich CMV-specific T cells. For these receptors, no antigen is known. This specimen was cultured PBMCs, taken from culture after CMV antigen stimulation. These receptors were obtained from a human donor in good health (CMV status not recorded). Some clones in this sample may be carry-over from other donors' samples.

This clonotype has a handful of counts. The gene calls are TRBV12-3 or TRBV12-4 and TRBJ2-1; 7 positions agree with TRBD2. The CDR3 spans 15 residues. The V gene end was trimmed by 3 bases and the J gene end by 7 bases; junction bases not matched to a gene: 9. The CDR3, as DNA: TGTGCCAGCAGTTTTGAATCGGGGGGAGGTAATGAGCAGTTCTTC. This sequence encodes CASSFESGGGNEQFF.

J is TRBJ2-5 and V is TRBV10-3; a possible D gene is TRBD2 (6 bases). CDR1 and CDR2 from the germline V gene are ENHRY and SYGVKD. The germline V and J ends were trimmed by 2 bases and 4 bases, with 8 bases remaining between them. This CDR3 has 13 amino acids. The CDR3 sequence: CAISEGGIETQYF. Here the CDR3 DNA reads TGTGCCATCAGTGAGGGGGGGATAGAGACCCAGTACTTC.

This chain links TRBV24-1 with TRBJ2-5, with 7 positions matching TRBD1. This CDR3 has 15 amino acids. V lost 0 bases, J lost 2 bases, and 2 bases stayed unmatched. CDR1 is KGHDR, CDR2 SFDVKD, per germline. The CDR3 loop reads CATSDLGTEQETQYF. In DNA, the CDR3 is TGTGCCACCAGTGATTTGGGGACAGAGCAAGAGACCCAGTACTTC.

The chain joins TRBV6-2 or TRBV6-3 to TRBJ2-5; the D gene is possibly TRBD2 (7 bases). The CDR3 sequence is 14 residues long. CDR1 and CDR2 (germline): MNHEY, SVGEGT. The V and J ends lost 5 bases and 6 bases respectively, with 16 bases between them. The DNA for the CDR3 is TGTGCCAGCAGTGCCCGGGGGGCCTGGAAGACCCAGTACTTC. It specifies CASSARGAWKTQYF.

V gene TRBV7-2 combines with J gene TRBJ2-5, with TRBD1 matching over 7 bases. The V gene end was trimmed by 1 base and the J gene end by 4 bases; junction bases not matched to a gene: 6. The CDR3 is 15 amino acids. Germline V lookup: CDR1 SGHTA, CDR2 FQGNSA. The CDR3 bases are TGTGCCAGCAGCTTAGGGACAGGCACTTTAGAGACCCAGTACTTC. Amino acids: CASSLGTGTLETQYF.

The V call is TRBV18, the J call TRBJ2-3; D not resolved. The CDR3 consists of 14 residues. Germline V gives CDR1 KGHSH, CDR2 LQKENI. V was pared by 3 bases and J by 2 bases, with 9 bases between. CDR3 nucleotides: TGTGCCAGCTCACCTAACCACAACACAGATACGCAGTATTTT. This encodes CASSPNHNTDTQYF.

This clonotype was counted between two and nine times. The chain carries TRBV30 and TRBJ1-5; 10 nucleotides line up with TRBD1. V dropped 3 bases and J dropped 3; count of bases not matched to a gene: 5. CDR1 GTSNPN and CDR2 SVGIG come from the germline V gene (reference sequence). The CDR3 sequence is 15 residues long. The CDR3 loop is CAWSGTGDLNQPQHF. The CDR3 region has the DNA TGTGCCTGGAGCGGGACAGGGGACCTCAATCAGCCCCAGCATTTT.

DNA for the CDR3: TGTGCCAGCAGTTCAAAGCCCGGGAGCGCAAATGAGCAGTTCTTC. Its protein is CASSSKPGSANEQFF. The chain joins TRBV6-6 to TRBJ2-1; maybe TRBD2 (6 bases). Germline V lookup: CDR1 MNHNY, CDR2 SVGAGI (reference sequence). The CDR3 length is 15 residues. V was cut by 4 bases and J by 7 bases, with 17 bases left in between.

The table lists this clonotype with a few counts. The rearrangement links TRBV6-2 or TRBV6-3 to TRBJ2-2; D is unclear. CDR3 length: 11 amino acids. V lost 3 bases and J lost 9, with 5 bases in between. CDR1 is MNHEY and CDR2 is SVGEGT in the germline V gene. CDR3 sequence (DNA): TGTGCCAGCAGTTATACCAGGGAGCTGTTTTTT. Translated, it gives CASSYTRELFF.

This clonotype was seen only a few times. The chain has TRBV7-8 and TRBJ2-1, with a possible D match to TRBD2 (6 bases). The CDR3 consists of 14 residues. The V end was cut by 8 bases, the J end by 2 bases, with 13 bases between. Per germline, CDR1 SGHVS and CDR2 FQNEAQ. CDR3 region: CASRRRETYNEQFF. The CDR3 region has the DNA TGTGCCAGCCGGAGGCGGGAAACCTACAATGAGCAGTTCTTC.

This clonotype came up a few times. The V and J genes are TRBV12-5 and TRBJ2-5; D may be TRBD1 (6 bases). The V end was cut by 9 bases, the J end by 7 bases, with 9 bases between. The CDR3 runs 10 residues. CDR1 and CDR2 (germline): LGHNT, FRNRAP. CDR3 loop: CARVRGTQYF. In DNA form, the CDR3 reads TGTGCTAGAGTCAGGGGGACCCAGTACTTC.

This chain links TRBV6-2 or TRBV6-3 with TRBJ2-1; no reliable D call. The CDR3 has 11 residues. Between the trimmed V and J ends, which lost 8 bases and 8 bases, there was a span of 10 bases. Germline assignment: CDR1 MNHEY and CDR2 SVGEGT. CDR3 coding DNA: TGTGCCAGCTCGACAAGGCATGAGCAGTTCTTC. Translation: CASSTRHEQFF.

This chain links TRBV12-3 or TRBV12-4 with TRBJ2-1; 9 bases line up with TRBD2. The CDR3 runs 14 residues. V lost 7 bases to trimming and J lost 6 bases; unmatched junction nucleotides: 7. In DNA form, the CDR3 reads TGTGCCAGCACACCTAGCGGGATCAGCAATGAGCAGTTCTTC. As protein: CASTPSGISNEQFF.

The V gene is TRBV7-3, the J gene TRBJ1-2; D remains unclear. CDR1 and CDR2 from the germline V gene are SGHTA and FQGTGA. The CDR3 is 14 amino acids. Trimming cost V 5 bases and J 6 bases, with 16 bases left between them. In DNA, the CDR3 is TGTGCCAGCAGCCCAGAATTCAGTCCGCATGGCTACACCTTC. This encodes CASSPEFSPHGYTF.

The chain uses TRBV7-2 and TRBJ2-4, with 8 bases lining up with TRBD2. After removal of 3 bases from V and 9 bases from J, the junction contained 7 bases not matched to a gene. Germline V gives CDR1 SGHTA, CDR2 FQGNSA. The CDR3 has 14 residues. As DNA, the CDR3 is TGTGCCAGCAGCTTGACGGGGGGGGTGTCCATTCAGTACTTC. Its protein is CASSLTGGVSIQYF.

The chain combines TRBV7-2 with TRBJ2-3, with unresolved D. CDR3 length: 16 amino acids. Trimming removed 3 bases at V and 2 bases at J, with 15 bases between. Per the germline V gene, CDR1 is SGHTA and CDR2 is FQGNSA. Here the CDR3 reads CASSFLAFWDTDTQYF. DNA for the CDR3: TGTGCCAGCAGCTTTCTCGCGTTCTGGGACACAGATACGCAGTATTTT.

The rearrangement joins TRBV6-5 to TRBJ1-1, with a tentative D call TRBD1 (5 bases). The CDR3 loop spans 16 amino acids. V dropped 2 bases and J dropped 5 bases, with 18 bases sitting between them. CDR1 and CDR2 from the germline V gene are MNHEY and SVGAGI. This CDR3 reads CASSYHSTGRGTEAFF. CDR3 sequence (DNA): TGTGCCAGCAGTTACCATTCAACAGGAAGGGGAACTGAAGCTTTCTTT.

This clonotype was found a few times. The chain has TRBV6-6 and TRBJ2-7; D is unresolved. The germline CDR1 and CDR2 sequences are MNHNY and SVGAGI (reference sequence). The CDR3 is 15 amino acids. Trimming took off 0 bases at V and 3 bases at J, with 12 bases between the two ends. This CDR3 is CASSYSPGLYYEQYF. CDR3 coding DNA: TGTGCCAGCAGTTACTCCCCGGGCCTTTACTACGAGCAGTACTTC.

The V gene is TRBV12-3 or TRBV12-4, the J gene TRBJ2-2; the D is unclear. Trimming took off 7 bases at V and 8 bases at J, with 8 bases between the two ends. This CDR3 contains 11 residues. The CDR3 loop is CASTLVGELFF. The CDR3 DNA sequence: TGTGCCAGCACCCTTGTGGGGGAGCTGTTTTTT.

In nucleotides, the CDR3 is TGCAGTGCTTTAGTTATAGCGGGGAGCACAGATACGCAGTATTTT. Amino acid sequence: CSALVIAGSTDTQYF. The chain has TRBV20-1 and TRBJ2-3, with 8 bases fitting TRBD2. CDR3 length equals 15 residues. The V and J ends lost 5 bases and 0 bases, in that order; junction bases with no gene match: 7. Germline lookup yields CDR1 DFQATT and CDR2 SNEGSKA (reference sequence).

The chain uses TRBV7-8 and TRBJ2-4, with TRBD1 matching 12 bases. J gave up 1 base and V 4 bases, and 8 bases lay outside the gene matches. CDR1 is SGHVS, CDR2 FQNEAQ, per germline. This CDR3 has 18 residues. CDR3 region: CASSSTPGQGAAKNIQYF. The CDR3 DNA is TGTGCCAGCAGCTCCACCCCGGGACAGGGGGCGGCCAAAAACATTCAGTACTTC. Complete variable domain (other parts from reference TRBV7-8 and TRBJ2-4): GAGVSQSPRYKVAKRGQDVALRCDPISGHVSLFWYQQALGQGPEFLTYFQNEAQLDKSGLPSDRFFAERPEGSVSTLKIQRTQQEDSAVYLCASSSTPGQGAAKNIQYFGAGTRLSVL.

On this clonotype: A much larger clone differs by one base, so this may be a read error. Since the CDR3 does not end with the conserved phenylalanine or tryptophan, this likely comes from a read error. The chain is built from TRBV7-2 and TRBJ2-1; perhaps TRBD2 as D (5 bases). This CDR3 is 15 amino acids long. CDR1 and CDR2 from the germline V gene are SGHTA and FQGNSA. V was shortened by 5 bases and J by 5 bases, with 16 bases between the two germline ends. The CDR3 DNA is TGTGCCAGCAGCCAGCAACTAGTTTTGAACAATGAGCAGTTCGTC. This translates into CASSQQLVLNNEQFV.

This clonotype was detected only a few times. This chain uses TRBV4-1 with TRBJ1-4; a possible D gene is TRBD1 (5 bases). Per germline, CDR1 MGHRA and CDR2 YSYEKL. The CDR3 loop spans 17 amino acids. Trimming took 4 bases from V and 2 from J, leaving 17 bases between them. For the CDR3, the DNA is TGCGCCAGCAGCCTCACCCTGCAGGGTTTCACTAATGAAAAACTGTTTTTT. Its protein product is CASSLTLQGFTNEKLFF.

The rearrangement uses TRBV24-1 and TRBJ2-1; 7 bases match TRBD1. J gave up 15 bases and V 3 bases, and 16 bases lay outside the gene matches. This CDR3 is built from 15 residues. Germline CDR1 reads KGHDR; CDR2 reads SFDVKD. The CDR3 nucleotides are TGTGCCACCAGTGATCCTGGACAGGCCCAATCCCTCGTGTTCTTC. It is translated as CATSDPGQAQSLVFF.

This clonotype was picked up a small number of times. The chain links TRBV7-2 to TRBJ2-5; 9 positions match TRBD2. CDR1 is SGHTA and CDR2 is FQGNSA in the germline V gene. J was trimmed by 2 bases and V by 5 bases; bases with no gene match: 12. The CDR3 consists of 17 residues. DNA of the CDR3: TGTGCCAGCAGCCCATTAAGCGGGAGGATGGGGCAAGAGACCCAGTACTTC. Its protein is CASSPLSGRMGQETQYF.

This clonotype was recorded once. The chain links TRBV5-1 to TRBJ2-5; 11 nucleotides match TRBD1. The V and J ends lost 3 bases and 5 bases, in that order; junction bases with no gene match: 6. The CDR3 sequence is 15 residues long. Looked up from germline, CDR1 is SGHRS and CDR2 is YFSETQ. CDR3 amino acids: CASSSGQGVDETQYF. The DNA for the CDR3 is TGCGCCAGCAGCTCGGGACAGGGGGTCGATGAGACCCAGTACTTC.

In this sample, this clonotype turned up a few times. The chain carries TRBV12-3 or TRBV12-4 and TRBJ1-2; the D gene is possibly TRBD1 (6 bases). This CDR3 has 13 amino acids. Trimming pared 6 bases from V and 7 bases from J, leaving 15 bases between. CDR3: CASSAPQGFGYTF. DNA of the CDR3: TGTGCCAGCAGCGCACCACAGGGTTTTGGCTACACCTTC.

This clonotype has just a few counts. The chain couples TRBV7-8 to TRBJ2-5; D may correspond to TRBD1 or TRBD2 (6 bases each). Per the germline V gene, CDR1 is SGHVS and CDR2 is FQNEAQ. The CDR3 extends over 20 amino acids. Between the trimmed V and J ends, which lost 2 bases and 1 base, there was a span of 26 bases. For the CDR3, the DNA is TGTGCCAGCAGCTTAAAGTTAAGGGGGACTCCGGCCACCCCCCAAGAGACCCAGTACTTC. Translating gives CASSLKLRGTPATPQETQYF.